The clone carrying this T cell receptor (beta chain) showed up just a few times. The antigen is unknown. TCR libraries were built from approximately 0.45 ug of total RNA by linear amplification. Using its own MiXCR run on the reads, TCRdb lists one record per CDR3 protein. The table has approximately 200,000 distinct CDR3 sequences, 65% to 75% seen once. The data derive from a study of healthy donors' naive CD4 and CD8 T cells. About the research overall: Three donor age groups were sampled: 20-25, 40-50 and 60-70 years; half female. Study conclusions and caveats: CDR3 charge plus V and J genes appeared to account for about 13% of CD4/CD8 variance. A reported CD4+/CD8+ bias affected most V and J genes in naive cells. Positive CDR3 charge linked to CD4+ cells, negative to CD8+ cells.

The CDR3 runs 15 residues. Losses at the gene ends were 6 bases for V and 2 bases for J; bases not matched to a gene: 9. This sequence joins TRBV12-3 or TRBV12-4 and TRBJ2-5; TRBD1 agrees at 7 bases. This TCR derives from a pool of human donors in good health; the sample pools cells from several healthy donors. Sequencing input: naive CD4+ and CD8+ T cells sorted from blood, pooled from several donors. The CDR3 here is CASSPQGQPQETQYF. The CDR3 bases are TGTGCCAGCAGCCCCCAGGGACAGCCTCAAGAGACCCAGTACTTC.